Following are 32 T cell receptor beta chains from one sample sequenced in a study of cytomegalovirus exposure and HLA in healthy donors. The PCR ran on 60 Vbeta and 13 Jbeta primers. Sequenced by immunoSEQ multiplex PCR; TCRdb stores in-frame clones only, minus some. There are 150,000 to 200,000 clones in the sample; approximately 81% occur only once, and around 2.1% lies in the top ten. The sequenced sample consisted of PBMCs. These receptors originate from a young woman in good health and CMV-seropositive.

V is TRBV6-1 and J is TRBJ2-1; 8 bases map to TRBD1. Trimming removed 7 bases from V and 0 bases from J; junction bases left unmatched: 5. From germline, CDR1 is MNHNS and CDR2 SASEGT. This CDR3 comprises 15 residues. CDR3 loop: CASTLDRVSYNEQFF. CDR3 DNA: TGTGCCAGCACACTGGACAGGGTCTCCTACAATGAGCAGTTCTTC.

This clone showed up just once. Other DNA sequences in the sample encode the same CDR3. The chain is built from TRBV2 and TRBJ1-1; possibly TRBD1 for D (6 bases). V was shortened by 10 bases and J by 7 bases, with 22 bases between the two germline ends. Germline-derived CDR1 and CDR2 are SNHLY and FYNNEI. The CDR3 is 14 residues long. This CDR3 is CATQRGGKVDEAFF. CDR3 bases: TGTGCCACGCAAAGGGGGGGAAAGGTGGATGAAGCTTTCTTT.

A single count supports this clone. The V gene is TRBV9, the J gene TRBJ1-4; maybe TRBD1 (5 bases). V lost 4 bases to trimming and J lost 4 bases, with 23 bases between them. CDR1 SGDLS and CDR2 YYNGEE come from the germline V gene. The CDR3 is 18 amino acids. Here the CDR3 reads CASSPRAGPALYNEKLFF. The CDR3 bases are TGTGCCAGCAGCCCCCGGGCAGGGCCCGCTCTTTATAATGAAAAACTGTTTTTT. The full variable domain, in which reference TRBV9 and TRBJ1-4 provide the parts outside the CDR3, is DSGVTQTPKHLITATGQRVTLRCSPRSGDLSVYWYQQSLDQGLQFLIQYYNGEERAKGNILERFSAQQFPDLHSELNLSSLELGDSALYFCASSPRAGPALYNEKLFFGSGTQLSVL.

This sequence joins TRBV5-1 and TRBJ2-2; D is ambiguous. The CDR3 totals 11 residues. Trimming shortened V by 8 bases and J by 6 bases, and 8 bases separated the two germline ends. CDR1 and CDR2 (germline): SGHRS, YFSETQ. For the CDR3, the DNA is TGCGCCAGTTCGGTAGCCGGGGAGCTGTTTTTT. The encoded protein is CASSVAGELFF.

This sequence joins TRBV7-6 and TRBJ2-2; weak D call: TRBD2 (7 bases). The CDR3 is 15 residues long. Trimming cost V 3 bases and J 3 bases, with 11 bases left between them. Germline assignment: CDR1 SGHVS and CDR2 FNYEAQ. This CDR3 reads CASSLGGHYTGELFF. CDR3 bases: TGTGCCAGCAGCTTGGGGGGGCACTACACCGGGGAGCTGTTTTTT.

This sequence joins TRBV4-3 and TRBJ1-1; possible D gene TRBD1, 5 bases. The CDR3 loop spans 17 amino acids. Trimming pared 0 bases from V and 0 bases from J, leaving 14 bases between. Per germline, CDR1 LGHNA and CDR2 YSLEER. The CDR3, as DNA: TGCGCCAGCAGCCAAGATCTCCAGGGCCTCATGAACACTGAAGCTTTCTTT. The encoded protein is CASSQDLQGLMNTEAFF.

The chain employs TRBV6-5 and TRBJ2-1, with D possibly matching TRBD1 (5 bases). Germline CDR1 reads MNHEY; CDR2 reads SVGAGI. Trimming shortened V by 4 bases and J by 3 bases, and 13 bases separated the two germline ends. The CDR3 covers 15 residues. The CDR3 DNA follows: TGTGCCAGCAGTTCCACAGGATCTTACTACAATGAGCAGTTCTTC. It is translated as CASSSTGSYYNEQFF.

The chain combines TRBV30 with TRBJ1-4; D unresolved. The CDR3 is made up of 12 amino acids. Between the trimmed V and J ends, which lost 1 base and 12 bases, there was a span of 12 bases. Germline CDR1 GTSNPN, CDR2 SVGIG (reference sequence). The CDR3 here is CAWSGEGLELFF. The CDR3, as DNA: TGTGCCTGGAGTGGTGAGGGCCTGGAACTGTTTTTT. Drawing the rest from reference TRBV30 and TRBJ1-4, the complete variable domain is SQTIHQWPATLVQPVGSPLSLECTVEGTSNPNLYWYRQAAGRGLQLLFYSVGIGQISSEVPQNLSASRPQDRQFILSSKKLLLSDSGFYLCAWSGEGLELFFGSGTQLSVL.

The rearrangement links TRBV6-5 to TRBJ2-7, with D tentatively TRBD2 (6 bases). V dropped 6 bases and J dropped 2 bases, with 14 bases sitting between them. Germline CDR1 reads MNHEY; CDR2 reads SVGAGI. The CDR3 runs to 14 residues. As DNA, the CDR3 is TGTGCCAGCAGGGTAGCGGATCTGGCCTACGAGCAGTACTTC. Its protein is CASRVADLAYEQYF.

This chain joins TRBV30 and TRBJ1-4; tentatively, D is TRBD1 (5 bases). Germline CDR1 is GTSNPN and CDR2 is SVGIG (reference sequence). Trimming shortened V by 0 bases and J by 5 bases, and 19 bases separated the two germline ends. The CDR3 has 17 amino acids. The CDR3: CAWSVLSGGRANEKLFF. The CDR3 DNA follows: TGTGCCTGGAGTGTACTGTCGGGTGGCAGGGCGAATGAAAAACTGTTTTTT.

The chain uses TRBV6-5 and TRBJ2-1, with D perhaps matching TRBD2 (6 bases). The V and J ends lost 0 bases and 8 bases respectively, with 14 bases between them. Germline V gene data show CDR1 as MNHEY and CDR2 as SVGAGI. This CDR3 is 15 amino acids long. This chain's CDR3 is CASSYSGGKVDEQFF. The CDR3 DNA reads TGTGCCAGCAGTTACTCTGGAGGGAAGGTCGATGAGCAGTTCTTC.

The J gene is TRBJ2-1, the V gene TRBV5-6; 10 bases match TRBD1. CDR1 and CDR2 from the germline V gene are SGHDT and YYEEEE. The CDR3 has 14 residues. V was clipped by 3 bases and J by 5 bases; unmatched bases: 2. The CDR3 sequence: CASSWTGGDNEQFF. The CDR3 DNA is TGTGCCAGCAGCTGGACAGGGGGGGACAATGAGCAGTTCTTC.

V gene TRBV2 combines with J gene TRBJ1-6; D is possibly TRBD1 (6 bases). The CDR3 is made up of 15 amino acids. The V and J ends lost 4 bases and 13 bases respectively, with 20 bases between them. Germline loops: CDR1 SNHLY, CDR2 FYNNEI. DNA for the CDR3: TGTGCCAGCAGTGTAAGACAGGAGCCACCGGGGCCCCTCCACTTT. Protein product: CASSVRQEPPGPLHF.

The rearrangement links TRBV29-1 to TRBJ2-3; D is ambiguous. Trimming removed 1 base from V and 0 bases from J, with 17 bases in between. The CDR3 has 17 residues. CDR1 is SQVTM, CDR2 ANQGSEA, per germline. CDR3 in amino acids: CSVEGSARDSSTDTQYF. Here the CDR3 DNA reads TGCAGCGTTGAAGGAAGCGCCAGAGACTCTAGCACAGATACGCAGTATTTT.

DNA of the CDR3: TGTGCCAGCAGCTTAGGAACTAGCACAGATACGCAGTATTTT. Protein: CASSLGTSTDTQYF. This chain uses TRBV11-3 with TRBJ2-3; D uncertain. The CDR3 is 14 residues long. Trimming shortened V by 1 base and J by 0 bases, and 5 bases separated the two germline ends. Looked up from germline, CDR1 is SGHNT and CDR2 is YENEEA.

This chain links TRBV27 with TRBJ2-7, with 7 bases identical to TRBD2. V was pared by 10 bases and J by 5 bases, with 8 bases of the junction left unmatched. CDR1 is MNHEY, CDR2 SMNVEV, per germline (reference sequence). CDR3 length equals 12 residues. This chain's CDR3 is CATRVLADEQYV. CDR3 in DNA: TGTGCCACCCGGGTGCTAGCGGACGAGCAGTACGTC.

This clone has only one observation. The gene calls are TRBV4-1 and TRBJ1-1; D is perhaps TRBD1 (5 bases). The V end lost 2 bases, the J end lost 4 bases, and 23 bases lay between the germline ends. Germline lookup yields CDR1 MGHRA and CDR2 YSYEKL. The length of the CDR3 is 18 residues. The CDR3 here is CASSQRRGEGPRATEAFF. The DNA of the CDR3 is TGCGCCAGCAGCCAAAGGAGGGGCGAAGGACCTCGGGCCACTGAAGCTTTCTTT.

The chain combines TRBV19 with TRBJ2-7; TRBD1 matches at 7 bases. CDR1 and CDR2 from the germline V gene are LNHDA and SQIVND (reference sequence). The length of the CDR3 is 15 residues. Trimming at V came to 4 bases and at J to 0 bases, leaving 6 bases not matched to a gene. The CDR3 protein is CASSTQGTDSYEQYF. The CDR3 coding sequence is TGTGCCAGTAGTACCCAGGGGACAGACTCCTACGAGCAGTACTTC.

V is TRBV7-2 and J is TRBJ2-3, with 8 bases matching TRBD2. CDR1 is SGHTA, CDR2 FQGNSA, per germline. This CDR3 contains 14 residues. The trim removed 3 bases at V and 5 bases at J, leaving 4 bases unmatched. CDR3 DNA sequence: TGTGCCAGCAGCTTCGGGGGGGCCGGAGATACGCAGTATTTT. Its translation is CASSFGGAGDTQYF.

This chain joins TRBV6-5 and TRBJ2-7; tentatively, D is TRBD1 (5 bases). The germline V gene has CDR1 MNHEY and CDR2 SVGAGI. Trimming took 2 bases from V and 4 from J, leaving 9 bases between them. CDR3 size: 13 residues. DNA of the CDR3: TGTGCCAGCAGTTACGGCAGGGCGTACGAGCAGTACTTC. This translates into CASSYGRAYEQYF.

The chain employs TRBV5-5 and TRBJ1-6; 8 nucleotides match TRBD1. Germline CDR1 SGHKS, CDR2 YYEKEE (reference sequence). The CDR3 spans 20 residues. V lost 4 bases and J lost 5; bases outside the gene matches: 20. Here the CDR3 reads CASSRGQGRSPGVHNSPLHF. In DNA, the CDR3 is TGTGCCAGCAGCCGAGGACAGGGTCGATCCCCCGGAGTGCATAATTCACCCCTCCACTTT.

The chain carries TRBV6-5 and TRBJ1-2; 7 bases line up with TRBD1. The J segment lost 7 bases and the V segment lost 5 bases, leaving 7 bases of the junction unmatched. CDR3 length equals 13 residues. Germline CDR1 reads MNHEY; CDR2 reads SVGAGI. In DNA form, the CDR3 reads TGTGCCAGCAGTCTCAGGACAGGCATTGGCTACACCTTC. This encodes CASSLRTGIGYTF.

The chain joins TRBV5-1 to TRBJ2-3; D is unclear. Germline values: CDR1 SGHRS, CDR2 YFSETQ. Trimming took 0 bases from V and 6 from J, leaving 11 bases between them. This CDR3 has 14 amino acids. The CDR3 DNA is TGCGCCAGCAGCTTGGATGGGTTGGAGGATACGCAGTATTTT. Residues: CASSLDGLEDTQYF. The whole variable domain, remainder taken from reference TRBV5-1 and TRBJ2-3, is KAGVTQTPRYLIKTRGQQVTLSCSPISGHRSVSWYQQTPGQGLQFLFEYFSETQRNKGNFPGRFSGRQFSNSRSEMNVSTLELGDSALYLCASSLDGLEDTQYFGPGTRLTVL.

The rearrangement links TRBV7-6 to TRBJ2-5; 15 bases agree with TRBD2. Unmatched junction bases numbered 4, after V lost 5 bases and J lost 3 bases. This CDR3 contains 16 residues. CDR1 is SGHVS and CDR2 is FNYEAQ in the germline V gene. The CDR3 nucleotides are TGTGCCAGCAGCCGTTGGACTAGCGGGGGGGAAGAGACCCAGTACTTC. Translated, it gives CASSRWTSGGEETQYF.

This clone has just a few counts. V and J are TRBV5-6 and TRBJ1-3; 8 bases fit TRBD1. With 1 base clipped from V and 0 bases from J, the junction kept 6 bases outside the gene matches. The CDR3 covers 17 residues. Per the germline V gene, CDR1 is SGHDT and CDR2 is YYEEEE. The CDR3 DNA reads TGTGCCAGCAGCTTGACAGGGGGTCAGAGCTCTGGAAACACCATATATTTT. Its translation is CASSLTGGQSSGNTIYF.

This clone occurred once. The CDR3: CSAEPGKGQETQYF. In nucleotides, the CDR3 is TGCAGCGCCGAGCCGGGGAAGGGCCAAGAGACCCAGTACTTC. The gene calls are TRBV29-1 and TRBJ2-5, with a weak D call TRBD2 (5 bases). The CDR3 is 14 residues long. Germline-derived CDR1 and CDR2 are SQVTM and ANQGSEA. Trimming removed 7 bases from V and 1 base from J, with 16 bases in between.

This rearrangement joins TRBV4-1 to TRBJ2-7; 8 bases line up with TRBD2. This CDR3 contains 14 residues. The germline CDR1 and CDR2 sequences are MGHRA and YSYEKL. V gave up 4 bases and J gave up 3 bases; unmatched junction bases: 5. In nucleotides, the CDR3 is TGCGCCAGCAGCCCCCGGGAGGGATACTACGAGCAGTACGTC. Translating it yields CASSPREGYYEQYV.

This chain links TRBV15 with TRBJ2-7, with D possibly TRBD1 on 5 matching bases. The germline V and J ends were trimmed by 0 bases and 6 bases, with 15 bases remaining between them. The length of the CDR3 is 15 residues. CDR1 and CDR2 (germline): LNHNV, YYDKDF (reference sequence). The CDR3 coding sequence is TGTGCCACCAGCAGAGATTTAGGGGTGGGGCTCGAGCAGTACGTC. It specifies CATSRDLGVGLEQYV.

This chain uses TRBV6-1 with TRBJ2-7, with 8 bases aligning to TRBD1. Per germline, CDR1 MNHNS and CDR2 SASEGT. Trimming removed 3 bases from V and 4 bases from J; junction bases left unmatched: 5. This CDR3 is built from 14 residues. For the CDR3, the DNA is TGTGCCAGCAGTGAGACAGGGGCGATTTACGAGCAGTACGTC. Translation gives CASSETGAIYEQYV.

The gene calls are TRBV7-2 and TRBJ1-2, with D perhaps TRBD1 (5 bases). The germline V and J ends were trimmed by 6 bases and 0 bases, with 17 bases remaining between them. Germline lookup yields CDR1 SGHTA and CDR2 FQGNSA. The CDR3 spans 16 residues. The DNA of the CDR3 is TGTGCCAGCAGGGAAGTGGGCGGGACCACTAACTATGGCTACACCTTC. Residues: CASREVGGTTNYGYTF.

This clone turned up a few times. This sequence joins TRBV6-5 and TRBJ2-1, with 15 nucleotides matching TRBD2. The CDR3 length is 15 residues. Per germline, CDR1 MNHEY and CDR2 SVGAGI. J lost 9 bases, V lost 4 bases, and 4 bases had no gene match. This CDR3 is CASSSGLAGGSEQFF. In DNA, the CDR3 is TGTGCCAGCAGTTCCGGACTAGCGGGGGGGAGTGAGCAGTTCTTC.

This chain links TRBV6-5 with TRBJ2-2; perhaps TRBD1 as D (5 bases). This CDR3 has 14 residues. Germline lookup yields CDR1 MNHEY and CDR2 SVGAGI. V lost 8 bases and J 0 bases, leaving 10 bases between the germline ends. This chain's CDR3 is CASSLTANTGELFF. The DNA for the CDR3 is TGTGCCAGCTCTCTGACAGCGAACACCGGGGAGCTGTTTTTT.